This TCR beta chain was recovered during a study of cytomegalovirus exposure and HLA in healthy donors. Regarding the study as a whole: A later analysis found common viral pathogens apparently linked to several of the most significant clusters. Researchers counted roughly 150 TCR beta chains as cytomegalovirus-associated.

This clone was observed a single time. Its target is unknown. V was cut by 5 bases and J by 0 bases, with 11 bases left in between. Germline values: CDR1 GTSNPN, CDR2 SVGIG (reference sequence). The CDR3 is made up of 13 amino acids. PCR involved 60 Vbeta and 13 Jbeta primers. Sequenced by immunoSEQ multiplex PCR; TCRdb stores in-frame clones only, minus some. The top ten clones hold about 6.4% of a sample with approximately 210,000 clones, about 81% of them seen once. Sequencing used PBMCs. This clonotype was obtained from a man aged 35 to 55 in good health and CMV-seropositive. The chain has TRBV30 and TRBJ2-7; D possibly corresponds to TRBD2 (6 bases). CDR3 nucleotide sequence: TGTGCCTGGTCCGGCGGGACCTCCTACGAGCAGTACTTC. It codes for CAWSGGTSYEQYF.